A single sample is the source of the 5 T cell receptor beta chains below, sequenced in a study of cytomegalovirus exposure and HLA in healthy donors. Both 60 Vbeta primers and 13 Jbeta primers went into the PCR. Profiling relied on immunoSEQ multiplex PCR, and the TCRdb table lists in-frame clones only, not all of them. The sample shows about 160,000 clones, roughly 70% of them seen only once. The source material was PBMCs. The source is a woman aged 50 to 60 in good health and CMV-seropositive.

The J gene is TRBJ1-2, the V gene TRBV6-4; 8 positions match TRBD1. Trimming removed 2 bases from V and 8 bases from J; junction bases left unmatched: 10. The CDR3 has 15 amino acids. CDR1 and CDR2 from the germline V gene are MRHNA and SNTAGT. CDR3 amino acids: CASSDGAGGRVGYTF. CDR3 nucleotide sequence: TGTGCCAGCAGTGACGGGGCAGGGGGCCGGGTCGGCTACACCTTC.

This clone has at least ten counts. The chain is built from TRBV6-5 and TRBJ1-1; D remains unclear. This CDR3 region has 12 residues. Trimming removed 5 bases from V and 3 bases from J, with 7 bases in between. The germline CDR1 and CDR2 sequences are MNHEY and SVGAGI. The DNA of the CDR3 is TGTGCCAGCAGTCCAGGTTACACTGAAGCTTTCTTT. Translating gives CASSPGYTEAFF.

The chain has TRBV5-1 and TRBJ1-2, with D tentatively TRBD1 (5 bases). CDR1 is SGHRS and CDR2 is YFSETQ in the germline V gene. V shed 4 bases and J shed 4 bases, with 20 bases lying between them. The CDR3 covers 16 residues. The CDR3 bases are TGCGCCAGCAGCCCTTTGTGGGGGGGACGTAGCTATGGCTACACCTTC. Protein sequence: CASSPLWGGRSYGYTF.

The chain links TRBV6-1 to TRBJ2-5, with D possibly matching TRBD1 (5 bases). The V gene lost 0 bases and the J gene lost 5 bases, with 13 bases spanning the gap. The CDR3 totals 15 residues. Germline loops: CDR1 MNHNS, CDR2 SASEGT. The chain's CDR3 is CASSEAFSRVETQYF. The DNA for the CDR3 is TGTGCCAGCAGTGAAGCTTTCTCCAGGGTCGAGACCCAGTACTTC.

The chain has TRBV6-5 and TRBJ2-1, with TRBD1 identical over 10 bases. The V gene end was trimmed by 6 bases and the J gene end by 7 bases; junction bases not matched to a gene: 9. The CDR3 spans 15 residues. Germline V lookup: CDR1 MNHEY, CDR2 SVGAGI. CDR3 nucleotide sequence: TGTGCCAGCAGGCCCGGGACAGGGGTTTCTAATGAGCAGTTCTTC. Protein sequence: CASRPGTGVSNEQFF.